This TCR beta chain was found in a study of control samples from healthy donors and cancer patients. Libraries were prepared by immunoSEQ multiplex PCR; TCRdb keeps only in-frame clonotypes and omits some of them. The sample contains 130,000 or so clones, around nine tenths of which appear only once. The TCR comes from a man in his forties or fifties with head and neck cancer. The sequenced material came from PBMCs.

The CDR3 loop reads CATSREVGSNEQFF. CDR3 in DNA: TGTGCCACCAGCAGAGAGGTAGGGTCTAATGAGCAGTTCTTC. The chain combines TRBV15 with TRBJ2-1; D gene unclear. Looked up from germline, CDR1 is LNHNV and CDR2 is YYDKDF (reference sequence). The CDR3 is 14 amino acids. Trimming pared 0 bases from V and 7 bases from J, leaving 10 bases between.